This record looks at one T cell receptor beta chain sequence and its context. Its antigen is unknown. Measured with immunoSEQ multiplex PCR; TCRdb has only the in-frame clones, and not every one. The sample carries roughly 120,000 clones, around 94% recorded once. This record comes from a study of human thymus T cells. The study used thymus tissue resected during corrective heart surgery. Study-wide points: Unrelated individuals were reported by related research to share highly overlapping thymic repertoires.

Sequences were obtained from thymus tissue. This TCR came from a boy under two years old with a congenital heart defect but otherwise immunologically healthy.

This chain's CDR3 is CAIRGTGNNQPQHF. Here the CDR3 DNA reads TGTGCCATCAGGGGGACAGGGAACAATCAGCCCCAGCATTTT. The V and J genes are TRBV10-3 and TRBJ1-5, with TRBD1 matching over 9 bases. Unmatched junction bases numbered 3, after V lost 6 bases and J lost 3 bases. From germline, CDR1 is ENHRY and CDR2 SYGVKD. CDR3 length: 14 amino acids.